These 8 T cell receptor beta chains share one sample of origin, sequenced in a study of PD-1 blockade in classical Hodgkin lymphoma. Described time point: cycle 4 day 1 (C4D1), after 6 weeks of nivolumab. Exposure to brentuximab vedotin varied, and each patient had relapsed following autologous stem cell transplantation. The authors purified CD4+ T cells from thawed PBMCs by magnetic negative selection. Here immunoSEQ multiplex PCR was the method, and the copy in TCRdb shows in-frame clones only, minus some. The sample lists approximately 28,000 clones, under 80% occurring once. This specimen consisted of CD4+ T cells from blood, obtained before the fourth cycle of nivolumab. These receptors originate from a human donor with classical Hodgkin lymphoma.

The chain uses TRBV4-2 and TRBJ2-1; the D gene is possibly TRBD1 (5 bases). V was trimmed by 0 bases and J by 5 bases, leaving 14 bases between them. The germline V gene has CDR1 LGHNA and CDR2 YNFKEQ. The CDR3 is made up of 16 amino acids. Here the CDR3 reads CASSQEITGPNNEQFF. CDR3 in DNA: TGTGCCAGCAGCCAAGAGATCACAGGCCCAAACAATGAGCAGTTCTTC.

Here the CDR3 DNA reads TGTGCCAGCAGAACGGGACAGGGCCACTATGGCTACACCTTC. It encodes CASRTGQGHYGYTF. This chain connects TRBV28 to TRBJ1-2; 9 nucleotides agree with TRBD1. The germline CDR1 and CDR2 sequences are MDHEN and SYDVKM. The junction had 5 bases not matched to a gene; V was cut back by 6 bases and J by 3 bases. This CDR3 region has 14 residues.

The chain combines TRBV5-4 with TRBJ2-5, with D perhaps matching TRBD1 (5 bases). Germline lookup yields CDR1 SGHNT and CDR2 YYREEE (reference sequence). The ends were cut back, 0 bases at V and 4 bases at J, with 13 bases in the middle. This CDR3 is 15 amino acids long. Here the CDR3 DNA reads TGTGCCAGCAGCTTGGCCGGGCAGGGCGGAGAGACCCAGTACTTC. Its protein product is CASSLAGQGGETQYF.

The gene calls are TRBV6-1 and TRBJ1-4; D gene unclear. Between the trimmed V and J ends, which lost 4 bases and 0 bases, there was a span of 12 bases. CDR1 and CDR2 from the germline V gene are MNHNS and SASEGT. The CDR3 contains 16 residues. The CDR3 DNA reads as TGTGCCAGCAGTGTGTATAGTTTAGCAACTAATGAAAAACTGTTTTTT. It codes for CASSVYSLATNEKLFF.

V is TRBV5-1 and J is TRBJ2-6; D not certain. V dropped 1 base and J dropped 0 bases, with 5 bases sitting between them. The CDR3 has 15 residues. Germline CDR1 and CDR2: SGHRS and YFSETQ. The CDR3 region has the DNA TGCGCCAGCAGCTTGCAAAGCTCTGGGGCCAACGTCCTGACTTTC. Encoded protein: CASSLQSSGANVLTF.

The rearrangement joins TRBV5-1 to TRBJ2-5; 8 bases are shared with TRBD2. Looked up from germline, CDR1 is SGHRS and CDR2 is YFSETQ. J gave up 4 bases and V 4 bases, and 12 bases lay outside the gene matches. The CDR3 is 16 amino acids. CDR3: CASSGAGGALGETQYF. The CDR3 nucleotides are TGCGCCAGCAGCGGGGCCGGGGGGGCGTTAGGAGAGACCCAGTACTTC.

This rearrangement joins TRBV6-5 to TRBJ2-1, with D unresolved. The germline V and J ends were trimmed by 6 bases and 8 bases, with 11 bases remaining between them. The CDR3 has 12 residues. Germline lookup yields CDR1 MNHEY and CDR2 SVGAGI. The DNA for the CDR3 is TGTGCCAGCAGCAGCTATGGGGATGAGCAGTTCTTC. Translated, it gives CASSSYGDEQFF.

This chain joins TRBV6-1 and TRBJ1-2; D remains unclear. The CDR3 has 15 residues. Germline V gene sequence: CDR1 MNHNS, CDR2 SASEGT. The ends were cut back, 4 bases at V and 0 bases at J, with 12 bases in the middle. The CDR3 nucleotides are TGTGCCAGCAGTGCACGTCCAGGAGCTAACTATGGCTACACCTTC. Protein sequence: CASSARPGANYGYTF.